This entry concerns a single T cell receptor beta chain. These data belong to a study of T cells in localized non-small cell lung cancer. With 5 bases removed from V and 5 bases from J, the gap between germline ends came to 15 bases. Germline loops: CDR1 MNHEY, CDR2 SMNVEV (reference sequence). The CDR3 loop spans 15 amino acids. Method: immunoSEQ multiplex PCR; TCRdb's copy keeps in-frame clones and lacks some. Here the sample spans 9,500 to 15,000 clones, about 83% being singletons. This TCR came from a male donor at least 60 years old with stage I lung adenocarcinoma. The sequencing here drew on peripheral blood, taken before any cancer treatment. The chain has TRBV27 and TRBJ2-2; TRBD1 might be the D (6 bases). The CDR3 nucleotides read TGTGCCAGCAGTCCTCGATCGCAGGGGACCGGGGAGCTGTTTTTT. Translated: CASSPRSQGTGELFF.